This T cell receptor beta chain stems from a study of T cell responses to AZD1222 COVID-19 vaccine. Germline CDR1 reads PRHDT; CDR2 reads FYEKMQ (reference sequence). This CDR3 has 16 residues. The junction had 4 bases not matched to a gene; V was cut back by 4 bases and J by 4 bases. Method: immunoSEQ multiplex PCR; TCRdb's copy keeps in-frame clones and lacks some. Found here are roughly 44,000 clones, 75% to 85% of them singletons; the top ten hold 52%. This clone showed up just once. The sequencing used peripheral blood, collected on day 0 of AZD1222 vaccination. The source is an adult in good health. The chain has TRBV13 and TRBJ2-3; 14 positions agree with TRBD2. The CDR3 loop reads CASSSGLAGDADTQYF. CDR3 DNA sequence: TGTGCCAGCAGCTCGGGACTAGCGGGAGATGCAGATACGCAGTATTTT.